This section outlines one T cell receptor beta chain sequence together with its context. The sample is drawn from a study of T cell changes during pregnancy in multiple sclerosis. The protocol was immunoSEQ multiplex PCR, while the TCRdb copy is restricted to in-frame clones and leaves out a portion. The table shows some 100,000 clones, with 94% occurring only once. Material: peripheral blood, obtained before pregnancy. The receptor comes from a female donor with multiple sclerosis, enrolled in a pregnancy study.

CDR3 nucleotide sequence: TGCGCCAGCAGCTTGCCGAGGAGTGAGCAGTTCTTC. It specifies CASSLPRSEQFF. V and J are TRBV5-1 and TRBJ2-1; D call uncertain. The V end was cut by 1 base, the J end by 9 bases, with 8 bases between. This CDR3 has 12 residues. Germline V gene lookup returns CDR1 SGHRS and CDR2 YFSETQ.